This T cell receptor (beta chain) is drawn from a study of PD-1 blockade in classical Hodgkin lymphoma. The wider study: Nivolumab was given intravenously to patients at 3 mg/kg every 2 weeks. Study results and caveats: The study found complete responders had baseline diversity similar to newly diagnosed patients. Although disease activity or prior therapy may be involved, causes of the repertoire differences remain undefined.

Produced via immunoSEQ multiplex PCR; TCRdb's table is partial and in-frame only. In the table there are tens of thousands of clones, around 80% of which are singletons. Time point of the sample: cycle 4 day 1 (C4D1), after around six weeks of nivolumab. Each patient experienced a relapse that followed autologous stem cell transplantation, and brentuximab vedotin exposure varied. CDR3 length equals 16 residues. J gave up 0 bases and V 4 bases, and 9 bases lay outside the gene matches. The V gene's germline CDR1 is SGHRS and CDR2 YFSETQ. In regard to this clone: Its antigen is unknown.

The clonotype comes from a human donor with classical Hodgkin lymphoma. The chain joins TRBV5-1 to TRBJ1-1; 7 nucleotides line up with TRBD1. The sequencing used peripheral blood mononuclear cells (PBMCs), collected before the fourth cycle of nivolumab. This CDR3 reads CASSGGTVLMNTEAFF. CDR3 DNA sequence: TGCGCCAGCAGCGGGGGGACAGTTCTTATGAACACTGAAGCTTTCTTT. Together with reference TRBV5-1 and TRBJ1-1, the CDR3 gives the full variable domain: KAGVTQTPRYLIKTRGQQVTLSCSPISGHRSVSWYQQTPGQGLQFLFEYFSETQRNKGNFPGRFSGRQFSNSRSEMNVSTLELGDSALYLCASSGGTVLMNTEAFFGQGTRLTVV.